This T cell receptor (beta chain) was documented in a study of cytomegalovirus exposure and HLA in healthy donors. General study findings and limits: Sequencing depth across donors, presence/absence analyses assumed, was roughly uniform.

PCR employed 60 Vbeta and 13 Jbeta primers. Here immunoSEQ multiplex PCR was the method, and the copy in TCRdb shows in-frame clones only, minus some. The sample holds nearly 200,000 clones. Trimming removed 9 bases from V and 3 bases from J; junction bases left unmatched: 14. Germline V lookup: CDR1 WNHNN, CDR2 SYGVQD (reference sequence). The CDR3 contains 15 residues. Turning to this clone: What it binds is unknown.

The sequence was obtained from a boy aged 10-17 years in good health and CMV-seronegative. V is TRBV10-1 and J is TRBJ2-7, with 7 bases identical to TRBD1. Material: PBMCs. The CDR3 is CASPSWGRGSYEQYF. As DNA, the CDR3 is TGCGCCAGTCCTTCCTGGGGCAGGGGGAGCTACGAGCAGTACTTC.